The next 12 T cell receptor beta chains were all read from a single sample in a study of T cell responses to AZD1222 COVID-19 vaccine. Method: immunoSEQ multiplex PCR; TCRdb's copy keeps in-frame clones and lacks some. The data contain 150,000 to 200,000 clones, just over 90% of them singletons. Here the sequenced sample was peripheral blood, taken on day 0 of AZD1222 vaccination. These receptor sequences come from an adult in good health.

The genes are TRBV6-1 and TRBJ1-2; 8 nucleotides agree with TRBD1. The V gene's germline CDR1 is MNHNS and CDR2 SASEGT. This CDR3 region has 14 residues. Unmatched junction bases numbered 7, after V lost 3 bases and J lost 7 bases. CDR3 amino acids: CASSEDRVKGGYTF. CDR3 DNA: TGTGCCAGCAGTGAGGACAGGGTGAAGGGTGGCTACACCTTC.

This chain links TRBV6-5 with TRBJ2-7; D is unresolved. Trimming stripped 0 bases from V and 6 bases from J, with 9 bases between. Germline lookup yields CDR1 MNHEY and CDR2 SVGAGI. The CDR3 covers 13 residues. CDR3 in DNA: TGTGCCAGCAGTTACTCCCGTGACTCCGAGCAGTACTTC. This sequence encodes CASSYSRDSEQYF.

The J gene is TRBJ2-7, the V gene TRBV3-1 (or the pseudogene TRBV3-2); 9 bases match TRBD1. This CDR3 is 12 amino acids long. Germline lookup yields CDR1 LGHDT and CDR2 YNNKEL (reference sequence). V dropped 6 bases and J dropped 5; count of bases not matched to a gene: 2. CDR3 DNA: TGTGCCAGCAGTCGGGACAGGGACGAGCAGTACTTC. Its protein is CASSRDRDEQYF.

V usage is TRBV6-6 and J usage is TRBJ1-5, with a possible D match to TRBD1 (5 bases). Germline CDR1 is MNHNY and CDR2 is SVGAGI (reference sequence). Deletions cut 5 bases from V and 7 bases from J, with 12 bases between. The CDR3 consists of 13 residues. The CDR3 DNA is TGTGCCAGCAGTCTGGTGTGGGGGCAGCCCCAGCATTTT. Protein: CASSLVWGQPQHF.

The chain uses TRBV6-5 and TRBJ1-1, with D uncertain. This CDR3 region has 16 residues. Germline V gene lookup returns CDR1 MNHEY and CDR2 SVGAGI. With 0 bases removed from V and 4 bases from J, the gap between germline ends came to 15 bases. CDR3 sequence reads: CASSYSVSGLGTEAFF. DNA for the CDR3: TGTGCCAGCAGTTACTCCGTCAGCGGGTTGGGCACTGAAGCTTTCTTT.

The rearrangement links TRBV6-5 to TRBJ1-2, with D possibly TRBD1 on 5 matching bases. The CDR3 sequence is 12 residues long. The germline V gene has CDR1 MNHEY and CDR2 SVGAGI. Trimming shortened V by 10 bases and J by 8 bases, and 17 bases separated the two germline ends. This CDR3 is CATAANRGGYTF. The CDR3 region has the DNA TGTGCCACCGCTGCGAACCGGGGGGGCTACACCTTC.

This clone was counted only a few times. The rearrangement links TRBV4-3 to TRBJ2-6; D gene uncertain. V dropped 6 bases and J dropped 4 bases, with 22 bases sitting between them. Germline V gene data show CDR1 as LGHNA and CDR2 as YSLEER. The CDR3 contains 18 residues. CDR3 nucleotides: TGCGCCAGCAGTCGCAAGGGCCCTCTAGGTGGAGGGGCCAACGTCCTGACTTTC. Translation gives CASSRKGPLGGGANVLTF.

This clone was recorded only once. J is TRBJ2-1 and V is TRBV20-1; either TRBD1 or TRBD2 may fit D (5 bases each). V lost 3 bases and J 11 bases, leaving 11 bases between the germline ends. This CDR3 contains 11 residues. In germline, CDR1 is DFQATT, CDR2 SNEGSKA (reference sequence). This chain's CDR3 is CSASPGTQQFF. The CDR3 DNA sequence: TGCAGTGCTAGCCCCGGGACCCAGCAGTTCTTC.

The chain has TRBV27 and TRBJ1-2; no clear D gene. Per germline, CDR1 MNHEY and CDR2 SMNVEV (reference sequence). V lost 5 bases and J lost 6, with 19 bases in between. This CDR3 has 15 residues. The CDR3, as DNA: TGTGCCAGCAGTCCCTACTACCAGAAACCCGATGGCTACACCTTC. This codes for CASSPYYQKPDGYTF.

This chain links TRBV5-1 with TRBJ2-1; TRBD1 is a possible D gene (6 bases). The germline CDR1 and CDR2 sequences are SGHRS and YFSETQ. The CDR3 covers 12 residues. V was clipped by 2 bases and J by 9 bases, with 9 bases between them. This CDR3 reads CASSFGGGEQFF. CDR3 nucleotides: TGCGCCAGCAGCTTTGGGGGCGGTGAGCAGTTCTTC.

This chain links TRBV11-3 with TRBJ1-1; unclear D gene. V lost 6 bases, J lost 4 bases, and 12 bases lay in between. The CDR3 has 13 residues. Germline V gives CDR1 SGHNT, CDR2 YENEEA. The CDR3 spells CASSPDRTTEAFF. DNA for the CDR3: TGTGCCAGCAGTCCGGATCGGACCACTGAAGCTTTCTTT.

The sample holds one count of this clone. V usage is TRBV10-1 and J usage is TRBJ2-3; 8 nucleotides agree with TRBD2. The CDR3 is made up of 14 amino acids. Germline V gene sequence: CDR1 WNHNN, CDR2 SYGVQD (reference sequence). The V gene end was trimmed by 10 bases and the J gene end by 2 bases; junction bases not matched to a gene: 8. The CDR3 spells CATTPGGFTDTQYF. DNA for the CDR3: TGCGCCACCACTCCGGGGGGGTTCACAGATACGCAGTATTTT.